This T cell receptor beta chain was documented in a study of monozygotic twins with cystic fibrosis. Whole-study findings and limits: Monozygotic CF twins shared more identical nucleotide clonotypes than unrelated patients. Age, concordance and disease severity did not associate with shared CDR3 numbers. Median Simpson clonality of 0.0095 suggested naive T cells predominated.

Germline V gene sequence: CDR1 SGHTS, CDR2 YDEGEE. V was trimmed by 1 base and J by 1 base, leaving 11 bases between them. The CDR3 is made up of 15 amino acids. The table came from immunoSEQ multiplex PCR; TCRdb's copy has only in-frame clones and leaves some out. The sample includes roughly 10,000 clones, 96% of them seen just once. With respect to this clone: As yet, its antigen is unknown.

This clonotype originated in a boy between 10 and 17 years old with cystic fibrosis. This chain links TRBV5-8 with TRBJ1-2; D is undetermined. Sequencing used blood. CDR3 in DNA: TGTGCCAGCAGCTTGACCCGGACCCTTAACTATGGCTACACCTTC. It translates to CASSLTRTLNYGYTF. The entire variable domain, with the rest obtained from reference TRBV5-8 and TRBJ1-2, is as follows: EAGVTQSPTHLIKTRGQQATLRCSPISGHTSVYWYQQALGLGLQFLLWYDEGEERNRGNFPPRFSGRQFPNYSSELNVNALELEDSALYLCASSLTRTLNYGYTFGSGTRLTVV.